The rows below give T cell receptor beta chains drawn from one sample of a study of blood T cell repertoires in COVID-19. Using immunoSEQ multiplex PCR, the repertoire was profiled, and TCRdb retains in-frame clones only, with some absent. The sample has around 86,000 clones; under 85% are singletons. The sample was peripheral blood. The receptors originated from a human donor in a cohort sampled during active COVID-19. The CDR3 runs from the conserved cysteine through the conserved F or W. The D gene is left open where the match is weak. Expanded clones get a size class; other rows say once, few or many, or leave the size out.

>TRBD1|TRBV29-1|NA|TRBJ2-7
CSVVGQSSYEQYF
TGCAGCGTTGTGGGACAGAGCTCCTACGAGCAGTACTTC
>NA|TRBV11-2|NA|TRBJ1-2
CASSLDRRAESYTF
TGTGCCAGCAGCTTAGATCGGCGGGCAGAGAGCTACACCTTC
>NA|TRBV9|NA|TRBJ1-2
CASSVADRLNYGYTF
TGTGCCAGCAGCGTAGCAGATAGACTTAACTATGGCTACACCTTC
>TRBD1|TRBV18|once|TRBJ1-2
CASSPGQTTTAYGYTF
TGTGCCAGCTCACCGGGACAGACCACGACCGCCTATGGCTACACCTTC
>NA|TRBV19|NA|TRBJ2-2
CASKDRQGTGELFF
TGTGCCAGTAAGGACAGACAAGGGACCGGGGAGCTGTTTTTT
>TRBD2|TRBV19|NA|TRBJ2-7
CASSQLAGSGEQYF
TGTGCCAGTAGCCAGCTAGCGGGGAGTGGCGAGCAGTACTTC
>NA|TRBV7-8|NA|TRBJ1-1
CASSPLEDTRAILAFF
TGTGCCAGCAGCCCTTTAGAGGACACCCGGGCCATTTTAGCTTTCTTT
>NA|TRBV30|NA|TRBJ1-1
CAVIGNRENTEAFF
TGTGCCGTAATCGGGAACAGGGAAAACACTGAAGCTTTCTTT
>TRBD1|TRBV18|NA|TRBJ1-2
CASSPPGLTGFLPYGYTF
TGTGCCAGCTCACCACCAGGATTGACAGGGTTCCTCCCTTATGGCTACACCTTC
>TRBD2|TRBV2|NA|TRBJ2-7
CASYGTNSYEQYF
TGTGCCAGCTATGGGACTAACTCCTACGAGCAGTACTTC
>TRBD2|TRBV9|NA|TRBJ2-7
CASSGSKRLAGGSYEQYF
TGTGCCAGCAGCGGAAGTAAAAGGCTAGCGGGGGGCTCCTACGAGCAGTACTTC
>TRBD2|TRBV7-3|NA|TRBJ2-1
CASSLSPGTSGYNEQFF
TGTGCCAGCAGCTTAAGCCCTGGGACTAGCGGTTACAATGAGCAGTTCTTC
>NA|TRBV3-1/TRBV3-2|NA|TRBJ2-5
CASSRTRVQETQYF
TGTGCCAGCAGCCGCACTAGGGTTCAAGAGACCCAGTACTTC
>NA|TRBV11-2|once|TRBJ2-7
CASSPNSGGADEQYF
TGTGCCAGCAGCCCAAATAGCGGAGGCGCGGACGAGCAGTACTTC
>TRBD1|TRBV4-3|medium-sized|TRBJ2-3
CASSLDRGRGTDTQYF
TGCGCCAGCAGCCTAGACAGGGGTCGAGGCACAGATACGCAGTATTTT
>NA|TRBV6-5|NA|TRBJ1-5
CASSQGWNQPQHF
TGTGCCAGCAGCCAGGGTTGGAATCAGCCCCAGCATTTT
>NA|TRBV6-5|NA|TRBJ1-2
CASSYSGGDPYGYTF
TGTGCCAGCAGTTACTCAGGGGGGGACCCATATGGCTACACCTTC
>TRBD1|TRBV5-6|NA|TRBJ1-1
CASSPWGTGIANTEAFF
TGTGCCAGCAGCCCATGGGGGACAGGGATAGCGAACACTGAAGCTTTCTTT
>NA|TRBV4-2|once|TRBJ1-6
CASSQTPGGGSGSPLHF
TGTGCCAGCAGCCAGACCCCGGGTGGAGGCAGCGGTTCACCCCTCCACTTT
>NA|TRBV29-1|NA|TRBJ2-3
CSVERGWAQYF
TGCAGCGTTGAACGCGGATGGGCGCAGTATTTT
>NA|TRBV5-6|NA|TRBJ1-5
CASSLAGYQPQHF
TGTGCCAGCAGCTTAGCAGGGTATCAGCCCCAGCATTTT
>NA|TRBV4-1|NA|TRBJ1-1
CASSHRENTEAFF
TGCGCCAGCAGCCACCGAGAGAACACTGAAGCTTTCTTT
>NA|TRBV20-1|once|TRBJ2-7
CSASPREEQYF
TGCAGTGCTAGCCCCCGGGAGGAGCAGTACTTC
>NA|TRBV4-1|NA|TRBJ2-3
CASSQGPTADTQYF
TGCGCCAGCAGCCAAGGGCCAACCGCCGATACGCAGTATTTT
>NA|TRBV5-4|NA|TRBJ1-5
CASSLGGDQPQHF
TGTGCCAGCAGCTTGGGGGGGGATCAGCCCCAGCATTTT
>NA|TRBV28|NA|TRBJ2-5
CASSSRQEETQYF
TGTGCCAGCAGTTCTAGACAGGAAGAGACCCAGTACTTC
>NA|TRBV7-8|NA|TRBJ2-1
CASSLGRGLRNEQFF
TGTGCCAGCAGCTTAGGGCGGGGCTTGAGGAATGAGCAGTTCTTC
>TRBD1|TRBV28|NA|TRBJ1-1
CASSPGTGGLYTEAFF
TGTGCCAGCAGTCCCGGGACAGGAGGTCTATACACTGAAGCTTTCTTT
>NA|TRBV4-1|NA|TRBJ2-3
CASSQTRSPSTDTQYF
TGCGCCAGCAGCCAGACCAGGTCCCCTAGCACAGATACGCAGTATTTT
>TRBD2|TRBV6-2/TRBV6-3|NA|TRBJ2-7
CASSASGGTYEQYF
TGTGCCAGCAGTGCTAGCGGGGGGACCTACGAGCAGTACTTC
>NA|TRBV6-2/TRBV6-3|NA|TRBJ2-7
CASSQNYEQYF
TGTGCCAGCAGTCAGAACTACGAGCAGTACTTC
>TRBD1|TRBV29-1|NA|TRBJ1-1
CSVEPDREDTEAFF
TGCAGCGTTGAGCCGGACAGGGAGGACACTGAAGCTTTCTTT
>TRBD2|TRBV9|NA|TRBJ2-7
CASSVSGGSSYEQYF
TGTGCCAGCAGCGTTAGCGGGGGGAGCTCCTACGAGCAGTACTTC
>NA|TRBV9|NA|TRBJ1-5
CASSVGGYSNQPQHF
TGTGCCAGCAGCGTAGGCGGTTATAGCAATCAGCCCCAGCATTTT
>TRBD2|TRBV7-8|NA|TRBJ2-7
CASSLTSGGGARYEQYF
TGTGCCAGCAGCTTAACTAGCGGGGGGGGCGCTAGGTACGAGCAGTACTTC
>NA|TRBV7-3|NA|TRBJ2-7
CASSLQGGNYEQYF
TGTGCCAGCAGCCTTCAAGGCGGTAACTACGAGCAGTACTTC
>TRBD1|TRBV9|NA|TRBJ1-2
CASSVGTGGLGLYGYTF
TGTGCCAGCAGCGTAGGGACAGGGGGGTTAGGTTTATACGGCTACACCTTC
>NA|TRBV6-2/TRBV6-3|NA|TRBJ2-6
CASSKDITGANVLTF
TGTGCCAGCAGCAAGGACATAACTGGGGCCAACGTCCTGACTTTC
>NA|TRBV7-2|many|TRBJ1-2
CASSLAQGYGYTF
TGTGCCAGCAGCTTAGCGCAGGGGTATGGCTACACCTTC
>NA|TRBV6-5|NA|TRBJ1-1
CASSTNRATEAFF
TGTGCCAGCAGTACAAACAGGGCTACTGAAGCTTTCTTT
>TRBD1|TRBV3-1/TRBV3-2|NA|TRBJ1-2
CASAGDRGKDYGYTF
TGTGCCAGTGCCGGGGACAGGGGGAAGGACTATGGCTACACCTTC
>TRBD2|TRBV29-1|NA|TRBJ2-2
CSALTSAALTGELFF
TGCAGCGCACTCACTAGCGCTGCCCTCACCGGGGAGCTGTTTTTT
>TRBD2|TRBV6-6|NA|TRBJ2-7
CASSQPRGLAAYEQYF
TGTGCCAGCAGTCAACCCCGGGGACTAGCAGCCTACGAGCAGTACTTC
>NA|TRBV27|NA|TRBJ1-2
CASSSSGEDGYTF
TGTGCCAGCAGTTCCTCCGGGGAGGATGGCTACACCTTC
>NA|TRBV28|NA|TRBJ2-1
CASSFPGFSYNEQFF
TGTGCCAGCAGTTTCCCCGGGTTCTCCTACAATGAGCAGTTCTTC
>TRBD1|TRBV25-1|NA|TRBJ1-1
CASSEWGTAEAFF
TGTGCCAGCAGTGAATGGGGGACAGCTGAAGCTTTCTTT
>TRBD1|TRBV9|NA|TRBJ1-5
CASSGGGDRHQPQHF
TGTGCCAGCAGCGGCGGTGGGGACAGGCATCAGCCCCAGCATTTT
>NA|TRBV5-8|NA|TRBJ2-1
CASSLVGAGEQFF
TGTGCCAGCAGCTTGGTGGGGGCCGGTGAGCAGTTCTTC